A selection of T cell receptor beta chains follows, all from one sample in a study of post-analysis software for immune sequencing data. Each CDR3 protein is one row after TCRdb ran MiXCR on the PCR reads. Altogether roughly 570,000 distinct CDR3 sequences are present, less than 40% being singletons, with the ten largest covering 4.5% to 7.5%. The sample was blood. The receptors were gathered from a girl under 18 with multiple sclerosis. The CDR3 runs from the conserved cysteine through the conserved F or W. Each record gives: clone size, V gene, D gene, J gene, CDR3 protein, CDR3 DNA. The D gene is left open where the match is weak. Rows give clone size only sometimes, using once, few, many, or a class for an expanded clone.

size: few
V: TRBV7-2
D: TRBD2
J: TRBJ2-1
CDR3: CASSTGLAVYNEQFF
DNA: TGTGCCAGCAGCACCGGACTAGCGGTCTACAATGAGCAGTTCTTC

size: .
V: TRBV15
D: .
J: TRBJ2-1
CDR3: CATSYSLDEQFF
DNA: TGTGCCACCTCCTATTCATTAGATGAGCAGTTCTTC

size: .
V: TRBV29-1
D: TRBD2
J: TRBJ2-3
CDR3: CSGEFTSGSTDTQYF
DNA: TGCAGCGGCGAGTTCACTAGCGGGAGCACAGATACGCAGTATTTT

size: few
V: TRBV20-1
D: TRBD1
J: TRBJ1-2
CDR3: CSARDLGQGFNGYTF
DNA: TGCAGTGCTAGAGATTTAGGACAGGGGTTTAATGGCTACACCTTC

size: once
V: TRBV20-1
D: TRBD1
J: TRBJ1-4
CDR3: CSAGKPGQGGEKLFF
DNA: TGCAGTGCTGGGAAACCGGGACAGGGCGGGGAAAAACTGTTTTTT

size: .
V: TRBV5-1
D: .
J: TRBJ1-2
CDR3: CASSPRTSFNYGYTF
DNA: TGCGCCAGCAGCCCTAGGACATCCTTTAACTATGGCTACACCTTC

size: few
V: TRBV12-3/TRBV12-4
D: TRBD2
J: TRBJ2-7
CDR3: CASSNGGGRYEQYF
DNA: TGTGCCAGCAGTAACGGGGGGGGAAGATACGAGCAGTACTTC

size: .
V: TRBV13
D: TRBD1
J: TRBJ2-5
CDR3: CASSSRDRGNQETQYF
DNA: TGTGCCAGCAGCTCCCGGGACAGGGGGAACCAGGAGACCCAGTACTTC

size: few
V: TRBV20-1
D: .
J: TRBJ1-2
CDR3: CSARDHGPDYGYTF
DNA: TGCAGTGCTAGAGATCATGGACCTGACTATGGCTACACCTTC

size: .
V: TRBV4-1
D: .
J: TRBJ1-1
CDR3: CASSQEGENTEAFF
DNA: TGCGCCAGCAGCCAAGAGGGGGAGAACACTGAAGCTTTCTTT

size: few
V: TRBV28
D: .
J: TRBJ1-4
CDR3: CASSSPLIPEKLFF
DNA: TGTGCCAGCAGTAGTCCACTGATACCGGAAAAACTGTTTTTT

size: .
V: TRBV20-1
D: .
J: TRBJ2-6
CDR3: CSASAGSGADVLTF
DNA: TGCAGTGCTAGTGCGGGTTCTGGGGCCGACGTCCTGACTTTC

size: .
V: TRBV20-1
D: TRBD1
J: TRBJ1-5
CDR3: CSARDPLQGNQPQHF
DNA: TGCAGTGCTAGAGATCCCCTACAGGGGAATCAGCCCCAGCATTTT

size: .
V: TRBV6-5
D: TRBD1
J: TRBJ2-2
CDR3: CASSRTGRNTGELFF
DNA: TGTGCCAGCTCCCGGACAGGGCGGAACACCGGGGAGCTGTTTTTT

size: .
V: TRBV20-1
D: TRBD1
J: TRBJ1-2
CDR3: CSAYLDRVYGYTF
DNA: TGCAGTGCCTATTTGGACAGGGTCTATGGCTACACCTTC

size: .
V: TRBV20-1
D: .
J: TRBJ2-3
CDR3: CSARDGGASTDTQYF
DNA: TGCAGTGCTAGAGATGGGGGGGCCAGTACAGATACGCAGTATTTT

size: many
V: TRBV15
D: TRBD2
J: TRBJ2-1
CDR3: CATSRTSGAYNEQFF
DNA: TGTGCCACCAGCAGGACTAGCGGGGCTTACAATGAGCAGTTCTTC

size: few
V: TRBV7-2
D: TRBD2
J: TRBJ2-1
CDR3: CASSLTVAGAYNEQFF
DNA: TGTGCCAGCAGCTTAACGGTAGCGGGGGCCTACAATGAGCAGTTCTTC

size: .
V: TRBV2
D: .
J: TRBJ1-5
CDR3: CASSERGGMDNQPQHF
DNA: TGTGCCAGCAGTGAACGGGGGGGTATGGACAATCAGCCCCAGCATTTT

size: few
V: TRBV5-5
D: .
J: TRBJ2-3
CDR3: CASSRPSDTQYF
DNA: TGTGCCAGCAGCCGCCCGTCAGATACGCAGTATTTT

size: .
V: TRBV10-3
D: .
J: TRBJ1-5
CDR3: CAISEGDQPQHF
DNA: TGTGCCATCAGTGAGGGTGATCAGCCCCAGCATTTT

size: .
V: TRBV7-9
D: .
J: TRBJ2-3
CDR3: CASSPGTARGSTDTQYF
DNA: TGTGCCAGCAGCCCCGGGACGGCACGGGGTAGCACAGATACGCAGTATTTT

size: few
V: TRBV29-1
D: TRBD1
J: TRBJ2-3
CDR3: CSVGTGRLDTDTQYF
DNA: TGCAGCGTGGGGACAGGTAGACTGGATACAGATACGCAGTATTTT

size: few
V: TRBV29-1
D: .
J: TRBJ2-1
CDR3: CSVEGGVTYNEQFF
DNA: TGCAGCGTTGAAGGGGGGGTGACCTACAATGAGCAGTTCTTC

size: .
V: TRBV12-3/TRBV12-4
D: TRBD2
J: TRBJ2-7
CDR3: CASSTSGSSYEQYF
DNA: TGTGCCAGCAGCACTAGCGGGAGCTCCTACGAGCAGTACTTC

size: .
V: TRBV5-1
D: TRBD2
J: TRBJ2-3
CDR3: CASSLLTRRGDTDTQYF
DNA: TGCGCCAGCAGCTTGCTGACTCGGCGGGGGGACACAGATACGCAGTATTTT

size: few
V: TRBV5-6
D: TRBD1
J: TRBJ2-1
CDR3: CASSLGDRLVNEQFF
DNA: TGTGCCAGCAGCTTGGGGGACAGGTTGGTCAATGAGCAGTTCTTC

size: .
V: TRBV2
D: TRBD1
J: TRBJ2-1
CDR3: CASSRGQDINEQFF
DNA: TGTGCCAGCAGTAGAGGACAGGACATCAATGAGCAGTTCTTC

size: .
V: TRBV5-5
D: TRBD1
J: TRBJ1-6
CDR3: CASSADRVYNSPLHF
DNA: TGTGCCAGCAGCGCGGACAGGGTTTATAATTCACCCCTCCACTTT

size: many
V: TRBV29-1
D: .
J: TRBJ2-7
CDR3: CSVDGGSLSYEQYF
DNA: TGCAGCGTCGATGGGGGGTCGCTCTCCTACGAGCAGTACTTC

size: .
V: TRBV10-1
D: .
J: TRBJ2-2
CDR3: CASSEETEDRGELFF
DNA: TGCGCCAGCAGTGAGGAGACGGAGGACCGCGGGGAGCTGTTTTTT

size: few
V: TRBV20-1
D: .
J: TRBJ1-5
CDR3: CSASEYRIDQPQHF
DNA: TGCAGTGCTAGCGAGTATAGGATAGATCAGCCCCAGCATTTT